Listed below are T cell receptor beta chains from one sample, sequenced in a study of shared clonotypes between healthy human individuals. Using immunoSEQ multiplex PCR, the repertoire was profiled, and TCRdb retains in-frame clones only, with some absent. Of more than 1.2 million clones in the sample, 97% to 99% were seen once. The sample taken for sequencing was naive CD4+ T cells sorted from blood. All receptors derive from a young man in good health. Both conserved end residues are part of each CDR3. The D gene is left open where the match is weak. Only part of the rows carry a size: once, few, many, or a class if the clone is expanded.

NA	TRBV5-1	NA	TRBJ1-3	CASRLDGLSGNTIYF	TGCGCCAGCAGACTGGACGGACTCTCTGGAAACACCATATATTTT
NA	TRBV19	TRBD1	TRBJ2-1	CASSIGTGSYNEQFF	TGTGCCAGTAGTATTGGGACAGGGTCCTACAATGAGCAGTTCTTC
once	TRBV2	TRBD1	TRBJ2-7	CASSLGQGAFEQYF	TGTGCCAGCAGTCTAGGACAGGGGGCTTTCGAGCAGTACTTC
NA	TRBV7-2	NA	TRBJ2-1	CASSLFRGTYNEQFF	TGTGCCAGCAGCTTATTCCGCGGGACCTACAATGAGCAGTTCTTC
NA	TRBV11-2	NA	TRBJ1-5	CASSLLGGRGHQPQHF	TGTGCCAGCAGCTTATTGGGTGGTCGGGGGCATCAGCCCCAGCATTTT
NA	TRBV2	TRBD1	TRBJ2-1	CASINDRGPYNEQFF	TGTGCCAGCATAAACGACAGGGGACCCTACAATGAGCAGTTCTTC
NA	TRBV18	NA	TRBJ2-7	CASSPGGLHYEQYF	TGTGCCAGCTCACCAGGGGGGTTACACTACGAGCAGTACTTC
NA	TRBV18	TRBD1	TRBJ2-1	CASSPLNGQGYNEQFF	TGTGCCAGCTCACCTTTGAACGGACAGGGTTACAATGAGCAGTTCTTC
NA	TRBV28	NA	TRBJ2-3	CASRFTSTDTQYF	TGTGCCAGCAGGTTCACTAGCACAGATACGCAGTATTTT
NA	TRBV28	TRBD2	TRBJ2-3	CASSFGGGTDTQYF	TGTGCCAGCAGTTTCGGGGGGGGCACAGATACGCAGTATTTT
NA	TRBV10-3	NA	TRBJ1-2	CAISTPRDYGYTF	TGTGCCATCAGTACCCCGAGGGACTATGGCTACACCTTC
NA	TRBV27	TRBD2	TRBJ2-5	CATKIAGAETQYF	TGTGCCACCAAAATAGCGGGAGCAGAGACCCAGTACTTC
NA	TRBV18	NA	TRBJ1-1	CASSPRGPSRAFF	TGTGCCAGCTCACCACGGGGGCCGTCAAGAGCTTTCTTT
NA	TRBV25-1	NA	TRBJ2-7	CASSGLYEQYF	TGTGCCAGCAGTGGTCTCTACGAGCAGTACTTC
NA	TRBV18	TRBD2	TRBJ2-5	CASSPPWAGVLQETQYF	TGTGCCAGCTCACCACCGTGGGCGGGAGTCCTCCAAGAGACCCAGTACTTC
NA	TRBV6-5	NA	TRBJ2-5	CASRRSGVGGETQYF	TGTGCCAGCAGACGATCAGGGGTGGGCGGAGAGACCCAGTACTTC
NA	TRBV7-9	NA	TRBJ1-2	CASSLAMSGRPYYGYTF	TGTGCCAGCAGCTTAGCTATGTCCGGCAGGCCCTACTATGGCTACACCTTC
NA	TRBV20-1	NA	TRBJ2-7	CSARGGWEQYF	TGCAGTGCTAGAGGTGGGTGGGAGCAGTACTTC
NA	TRBV30	NA	TRBJ2-7	CAWVDREGPYEQYF	TGTGCCTGGGTAGACAGGGAGGGACCCTACGAGCAGTACTTC
once	TRBV6-6	NA	TRBJ1-2	CASSYSRPENYGYTF	TGTGCCAGCAGTTACTCGAGGCCAGAAAACTATGGCTACACCTTC
once	TRBV4-1	NA	TRBJ2-5	CASSQSRLETQYF	TGCGCCAGCAGCCAAAGCAGGTTGGAGACCCAGTACTTC
NA	TRBV7-6	NA	TRBJ2-1	CASSPGINKYNEQFF	TGTGCCAGCAGTCCAGGGATCAATAAATACAATGAGCAGTTCTTC
NA	TRBV7-2	NA	TRBJ2-3	CASSLAHPTFTDTQYF	TGTGCCAGCAGCTTAGCTCACCCTACCTTCACAGATACGCAGTATTTT
NA	TRBV6-1	NA	TRBJ2-2	CASRVTGELFF	TGTGCCAGCAGGGTCACCGGGGAGCTGTTTTTT
NA	TRBV7-2	TRBD2	TRBJ2-2	CASSLLAGETGELFF	TGTGCCAGCAGCTTACTAGCGGGCGAAACCGGGGAGCTGTTTTTT
NA	TRBV4-3	NA	TRBJ1-2	CASSRVTGYGYTF	TGCGCCAGCAGCCGAGTAACGGGCTATGGCTACACCTTC
NA	TRBV18	NA	TRBJ2-5	CASSPLSRQWETQYF	TGTGCCAGCTCACCACTGTCCCGCCAGTGGGAGACCCAGTACTTC
NA	TRBV15	NA	TRBJ1-1	CATSRVPKEAFF	TGTGCCACCAGCAGAGTGCCTAAGGAAGCTTTCTTT
NA	TRBV28	NA	TRBJ1-2	CASHSFGQTYGYTF	TGTGCCAGCCACAGTTTCGGACAGACCTATGGCTACACCTTC
once	TRBV4-1	NA	TRBJ1-5	CASSHTEGQGYQPQHF	TGCGCCAGCAGCCATACTGAGGGGCAGGGCTATCAGCCCCAGCATTTT
NA	TRBV28	NA	TRBJ2-5	CASSLILGGKETQYF	TGTGCCAGCAGTTTAATTTTGGGGGGAAAAGAGACCCAGTACTTC
NA	TRBV5-4	NA	TRBJ1-2	CASSLPLGDGYTF	TGTGCCAGCAGCCTCCCTCTCGGGGATGGCTACACCTTC
NA	TRBV2	NA	TRBJ1-5	CASSEGDIYQPQHF	TGTGCCAGCAGTGAGGGGGACATTTATCAGCCCCAGCATTTT
NA	TRBV28	TRBD1	TRBJ2-1	CASLDREKLRQFF	TGTGCCAGCTTAGACAGGGAAAAGTTAAGGCAGTTCTTC
NA	TRBV14	NA	TRBJ2-5	CASSLVGTLKRETQYF	TGTGCCAGCAGCCTCGTGGGGACGCTCAAAAGAGAGACCCAGTACTTC
NA	TRBV7-9	TRBD1	TRBJ1-1	CASSLSGGKAFF	TGTGCCAGCAGCTTGTCAGGGGGCAAAGCTTTCTTT
NA	TRBV30	NA	TRBJ2-3	CAWSVPLPGEGDTQYF	TGTGCCTGGAGTGTCCCATTACCGGGCGAAGGGGATACGCAGTATTTT
NA	TRBV10-3	NA	TRBJ1-1	CAISAGPGLNTEAFF	TGTGCCATCAGTGCCGGTCCAGGCCTGAACACTGAAGCTTTCTTT
once	TRBV4-3	TRBD1	TRBJ2-7	CASSPADGQGGSYEQYF	TGCGCCAGCAGCCCCGCGGACGGACAGGGGGGTTCCTACGAGCAGTACTTC
once	TRBV4-1	NA	TRBJ2-7	CASSQETDYPYEQYF	TGCGCCAGCAGCCAAGAGACGGACTATCCCTACGAGCAGTACTTC
NA	TRBV7-8	TRBD2	TRBJ2-5	CASSLEASGAKETQYF	TGTGCCAGCAGCTTAGAGGCTAGCGGGGCTAAAGAGACCCAGTACTTC
NA	TRBV19	NA	TRBJ1-2	CASSTLLRLNYGYTF	TGTGCCAGTAGTACCCTTCTCAGGCTTAACTATGGCTACACCTTC
NA	TRBV20-1	NA	TRBJ1-1	CSAPSQGEAFF	TGCAGTGCTCCCTCCCAGGGTGAAGCGTTCTTT
NA	TRBV6-5	NA	TRBJ1-4	CASSYVADTEKLFF	TGTGCCAGCAGTTACGTGGCAGACACTGAAAAACTGTTTTTT
NA	TRBV2	NA	TRBJ1-1	CASRPWGENTEAFF	TGTGCCAGCAGGCCCTGGGGGGAGAACACTGAAGCTTTCTTT
NA	TRBV10-3	TRBD2	TRBJ2-3	CAISDPSGRVDTQYF	TGTGCCATCAGTGATCCTAGCGGGAGGGTAGATACGCAGTATTTT
NA	TRBV5-1	TRBD1	TRBJ2-7	CASSRGTGTYEQYF	TGCGCCAGCAGCCGGGGGACAGGGACCTACGAGCAGTACTTC